The 3 T cell receptor beta chains in this list originate from one sample, sequenced in a study of shared clonotypes between healthy human individuals. Clones were sequenced by immunoSEQ multiplex PCR, and TCRdb holds only the in-frame ones, with some missing. The data contain about 1 million clones, 65% to 75% of them singletons. Sequencing used memory CD4+ T cells sorted from blood. Subset noted: CD45RA-negative fraction. Receptors originate from a man aged 18 to 29 in good health.

This chain connects TRBV4-2 to TRBJ2-3, with a weak D call TRBD2 (6 bases). Germline CDR1 LGHNA, CDR2 YNFKEQ. The CDR3 consists of 18 residues. Trimming removed 3 bases at V and 2 bases at J, with 21 bases between. The CDR3 sequence is CASSQEANSGSSTDTQYF. In DNA, the CDR3 is TGTGCCAGCAGCCAGGAGGCGAATAGCGGTTCCTCCACAGATACGCAGTATTTT.

The chain's CDR3 is CASSSLSSGKETQYF. The CDR3 region has the DNA TGTGCCAGCAGCTCCCTATCTAGCGGTAAAGAGACCCAGTACTTC. V gene TRBV9 combines with J gene TRBJ2-5; 7 bases align to TRBD2. Germline V gives CDR1 SGDLS, CDR2 YYNGEE. With V trimmed by 4 bases and J by 3 bases, 9 bases remained unmatched. The length of the CDR3 is 15 residues. Full variable domain (outside the CDR3, taken from reference TRBV9 and TRBJ2-5): DSGVTQTPKHLITATGQRVTLRCSPRSGDLSVYWYQQSLDQGLQFLIQYYNGEERAKGNILERFSAQQFPDLHSELNLSSLELGDSALYFCASSSLSSGKETQYFGPGTRLLVL.

The J gene is TRBJ2-5, the V gene TRBV9; D call uncertain. Per the germline V gene, CDR1 is SGDLS and CDR2 is YYNGEE. This CDR3 is built from 13 residues. V gave up 4 bases and J gave up 4 bases, with 11 bases separating them. DNA of the CDR3: TGTGCCAGCAGCCCATATGGGCGAGAGACCCAGTACTTC. Amino acids: CASSPYGRETQYF.